This T cell receptor (beta chain) is drawn from a study of blood T cell repertoires in COVID-19. On the study more broadly: The cDNA or gDNA used as material had been derived from T cells, B-cell-depleted T cells, or PBMCs.

Methods used by the authors: Estimation of nucleated cell counts was performed using reference gene primer amplification. The table came from immunoSEQ multiplex PCR; TCRdb's copy has only in-frame clones and leaves some out. That table furnishes V, J and clone size, whereas the DNA furnished D and trimming. The table lists 170,000 or so clones, 85% to 90% of them singletons. Sequencing was carried out using peripheral blood. The TCR was taken from a man aged 40-55 years with active or convalescent COVID-19.

The DNA for the CDR3 is TGTGCCAGCAGAGCAGGGGGCGCAACTAATGAAAAACTGTTTTTT. This gives the protein CASRAGGATNEKLFF. The chain is built from TRBV2 and TRBJ1-4, with 8 bases matching TRBD1. In germline, CDR1 is SNHLY, CDR2 FYNNEI. The CDR3 is 15 residues long. The V segment lost 6 bases and the J segment 0 bases; nucleotides outside the gene matches: 3.